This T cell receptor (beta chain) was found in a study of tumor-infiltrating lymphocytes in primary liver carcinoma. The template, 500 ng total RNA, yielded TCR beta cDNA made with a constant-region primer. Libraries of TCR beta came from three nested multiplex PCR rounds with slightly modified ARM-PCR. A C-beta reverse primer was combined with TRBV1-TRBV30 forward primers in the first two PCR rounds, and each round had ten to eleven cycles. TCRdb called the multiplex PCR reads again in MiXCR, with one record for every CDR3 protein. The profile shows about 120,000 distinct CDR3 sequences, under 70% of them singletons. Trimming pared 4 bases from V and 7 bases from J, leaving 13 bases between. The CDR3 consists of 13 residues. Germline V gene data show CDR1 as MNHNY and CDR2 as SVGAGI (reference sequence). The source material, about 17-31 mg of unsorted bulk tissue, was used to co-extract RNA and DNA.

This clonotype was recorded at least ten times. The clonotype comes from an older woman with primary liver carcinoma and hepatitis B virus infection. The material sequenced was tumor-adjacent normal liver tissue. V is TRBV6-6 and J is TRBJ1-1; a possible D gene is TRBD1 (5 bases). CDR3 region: CASSSPGGFEAFF. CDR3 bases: TGTGCCAGCAGTTCCCCTGGGGGTTTTGAAGCTTTCTTT.